The following is a TCR beta chain sequence with its context. What antigen it recognizes has not been identified. Base qualities are missing; no much larger clone stands one base away. The cohort comprised several hundred healthy bone marrow donors. At the time of sampling, all cohort members were nominally healthy, though unrecorded immune exposures were likely present. The donor was CMV seropositive and was included in the group of some 290 seropositive cohort members. A peripheral blood sample was provided by each donor, and peripheral blood mononuclear cells were used for TCR beta sequencing. The Qiagen DNeasy Blood Extraction Kit was used to extract genomic DNA from the blood cell samples. This specimen belongs to a study of cytomegalovirus exposure and HLA in healthy donors (dated by TCRdb to 2017 to 2019). A note on the overall study: In an earlier analysis of around 540 of the donors, under 300 Gb of sequence data and 90 million to 120 million unique TCR beta sequences from roughly 200 million T cells were reported. An early release covering roughly 580 HLA-typed donors comprised approximately 290 gigabases of sequencing data and around 80 million unique TCR sequences. The genetic ancestry cluster associated with self-reported Caucasian donors included about four fifths of the 398 genotyped donors. The study aimed to test whether cataloging public T cell receptors could reveal signatures of past pathogen exposure. The study used immunosequencing to profile the T cell repertoires of some 600 subjects and linked those repertoires to cytomegalovirus serostatus. Along with the approximately 650-subject first cohort, a separate validation cohort of over 90 different subjects was used. High-throughput TCR immunosequencing, statistical association of individual TCRs with disease status, and machine learning were combined to predict cytomegalovirus infection status. A later analysis re-analyzed previously published TCR beta repertoires from 650 to 800 donors and added high-resolution HLA genotyping to study TCR occurrence patterns. Rather than drawing on any new phenotypic data, the later analysis identified candidate immune exposures from TCR beta sequences and the way those sequences occurred across donors. In an earlier analysis of roughly 600 of the donors, high-throughput TCR beta sequencing was used to judge whether each TCR beta V gene segment behaved as functional or pseudogenic. Donor age, sex, ethnicity and CMV serostatus were collected together with the repertoire data. A later genetic analysis took genome-wide SNP genotypes for about 65% of the 666 donors and used that subset as a discovery cohort. Every repertoire in the discovery cohort had been generated on one and the same sequencing platform. Class I and class II HLA loci were covered by the typing at four-digit resolution. Typing coverage differed by locus: A, B, C, DRB1 and DQB1 were typed in roughly 620-640 donors, DQA1 in 522, DPA1 in roughly 590, and DPB1 in just under 490. Because of strong linkage in the cohort, 5 or 6 DR-DQ haplotypes were treated as single units for association and clustering. Among some 410 genotyped donors of the cohort, an average of 235,054 unique TCR beta nucleotide sequences were sequenced per donor, roughly a sixth of them non-productive. The full study reports these points: The earlier analysis of approximately 590 of the donors excluded approximately 15 rarely observed V segments, including chromosome 9 orphons, because counts were too low. According to a later analysis, parvovirus B19, influenza, CMV and Epstein-Barr virus appeared linked to several top co-occurrence clusters. A few of the identified cytomegalovirus-associated TCR beta chains were confirmed in vitro to be specific for cytomegalovirus antigens. Roughly uniform sequencing depth across donors was assumed in presence/absence analyses, although this assumption may not hold. In a later analysis, HLA-associated TCR beta chains showed more clonal expansion and lower generation probabilities than non-associated chains that were equally common. A cluster of highly shared sequence variants was judged likely to represent a technical artifact of the sequencing pipeline. A further reported finding was that TCR beta sequences accurately predicted the HLA-A and HLA-B alleles for most subjects in the first cohort. V-gene and J-gene trimming of TCR beta chains was associated with a missense DCLRE1C variant in a later genetic analysis, and the association was replicated in an independent cohort. Strong co-occurrence of HLA alleles, especially DR and DQ, made assigning TCR associations to individual alleles difficult. According to a later genetic analysis, donors in an Asian-associated ancestry cluster had fewer N-insertions in productive TCRs than the approximately 630-donor mean. Because HLA typing was unavailable for some donors at each locus, only the typed subset was used in association tests. In this cohort, only TCR beta chains were sequenced, and detectable features were limited by the absence of alpha or paired-chain data. In the study, 150 to 200 TCR beta chains were listed as associated with cytomegalovirus. A later analysis associated 16,951 TCR beta sequences with specific HLA alleles at a false discovery rate of 0.05. According to a later analysis, most CMV-associated TCR beta chains appeared to be HLA-restricted, and the HLA associations seemed to be driven largely by CMV exposure. The classifier was reported to diagnose cytomegalovirus status with high specificity and sensitivity in both the original and validation cohorts. A later analysis found that TCR association rates varied across HLA loci, with DRB1 alleles showing the most associated TCRs and HLA-C alleles the fewest. Correlated functional status among segregating V segments might be attributable to linkage disequilibrium, but an unknown experimental factor could not be ruled out. The 87-base-pair reads could not distinguish some IMGT-functional V segments, including TRBV6-2 and TRBV6-3, so those segments were excluded. The authors suggested that the approach could potentially be extended to other disease states and immunological phenotypes. In an earlier analysis of around 500 of the donors, most TCR beta V segments appeared in productive rearrangements about 90% or about 30% of the time, broadly matching IMGT annotations. Most TCR sequences were observed very rarely across donors, whereas some public TCRs were present in many individuals. The only immune exposure information available for the cohort was CMV serostatus.

The library was obtained by the immunoSEQ multiplex PCR assay. The multiplex PCR relied on a mix of 60 forward primers for TCR Vbeta segments and 13 reverse primers for TCR Jbeta segments. The CDR3 region of rearranged TCR beta genes was amplified from genomic DNA with a multiplex PCR assay. The Illumina HiSeq System was used to sequence the amplified TCR beta libraries as 87-base-pair reads. Per the source publication's procedure: In a later analysis, roughly 80 million unique TCR beta chains were counted across the approximately 640 repertoires, and about 9.9 million of these chains were shared by at least two donors. To remove PCR and sequencing errors, raw reads were error-corrected and collapsed into unique sequences using a nearest-neighbor algorithm that merged closely related sequences. CDR3 sequences were aligned to IMGT reference sequences to assign V, D and J gene segments. Each retained sequence needed at least a six-nucleotide match to both a V gene segment and a J gene segment. A rearrangement was called productive if the CDR3 had no stop codons and remained in frame with V and J, and every other rearrangement was called non-productive. CDR3 was defined by IMGT convention, running from the second conserved V-encoded cysteine to the conserved J-encoded phenylalanine. The earlier analysis of about 570 of the donors excluded any sequence lacking an unambiguous match to a single V gene segment. An earlier analysis of a few hundred of the donors classified V segments as functional when productive rearrangements were above 56.7% and as segregating when the standard deviation between donors was above 5%. A statistical classification framework was developed to diagnose cytomegalovirus status using the catalog of TCR beta chain sequences. A later analysis assigned V and J genes by comparing TCR nucleotide sequences with IMGT/GENE-DB human TR gene sequences. Using the TCRdist pipeline, a later analysis assigned CDR3 sequences along with most-parsimonious VDJ recombination scenarios. In a later analysis, each TCR beta chain was defined by its CDR3 amino acid sequence together with its V-gene family, and reads lacking a unique V-gene family were excluded. To address suspected cross-contamination and a sequencing artifact, a later analysis removed under 600 highly shared, low-generation-probability nucleotide sequences. In a later analysis, a clonal expansion index was calculated for each public chain from normalized within-repertoire ranks of inferred template counts. A later analysis computed generation probabilities with a VDJ recombination model fitted to out-of-frame rearrangements, and checked the results against IGoR. In a later analysis, TCR-TCR, TCR-HLA and TCR-CMV co-occurrence was scored with hypergeometric tests, and a repertoire-size bias correction was applied to TCR pairs. To estimate false discovery rates, a later analysis permuted the HLA or CMV assignments 20 times. In a later analysis, co-occurring TCRs were grouped using DBSCAN, and TCRdist sequence similarity was added for clustering within HLA-allele-positive subsets. Co-occurrence clustering excluded repertoires with fewer than 30,000 or more than 120,000 public chains, plus five with anomalous nucleotide sharing. Drawn from immuneACCESS, this table holds only the in-frame rearrangements with V and J called that TCRdb kept. Clones are partly lost; checked studies trace under half to an unresolved V gene and leave the rest unexplained. V and J calls plus clone size are reproduced from that table; the DNA served to infer D and trimming. The sample table contains about 110,000 clones; only one count was recorded for about 70% of them. Jointly, the top ten make up about 6% of the sample.

The CDR3, from cysteine to phenylalanine, totals 15 residues. CDR3 DNA only is kept here, 45 bases in frame from base 1. From a lookup of the germline V gene, CDR1 and CDR2 are MNHNS and SASEGT. The germline ends are 15 bases apart after V is trimmed by 6 bases and J by 1 base. The rearrangement joined TRBV6-1 to TRBJ1-1; TRBD1 could be the D gene, as 6 bases match. This receptor was identified in a woman in her fifties or sixties in good health and CMV-seropositive. Sequenced sample: PBMCs. The nucleotides are TGTGCCAGCAGATACGCCCTACAGGGGAACACTGAAGCTTTCTTT. It is translated as CASRYALQGNTEAFF.